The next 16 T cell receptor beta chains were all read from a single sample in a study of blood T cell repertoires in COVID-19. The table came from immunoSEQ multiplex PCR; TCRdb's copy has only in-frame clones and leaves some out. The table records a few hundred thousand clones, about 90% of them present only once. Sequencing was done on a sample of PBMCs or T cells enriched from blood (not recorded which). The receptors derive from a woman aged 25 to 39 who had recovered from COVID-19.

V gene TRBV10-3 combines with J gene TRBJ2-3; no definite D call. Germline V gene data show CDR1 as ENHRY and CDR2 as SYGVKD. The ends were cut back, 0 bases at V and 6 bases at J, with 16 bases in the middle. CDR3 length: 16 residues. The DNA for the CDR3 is TGTGCCATCAGTGAGTCGGGCCTTCGCCGTGGGGATACGCAGTATTTT. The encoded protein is CAISESGLRRGDTQYF.

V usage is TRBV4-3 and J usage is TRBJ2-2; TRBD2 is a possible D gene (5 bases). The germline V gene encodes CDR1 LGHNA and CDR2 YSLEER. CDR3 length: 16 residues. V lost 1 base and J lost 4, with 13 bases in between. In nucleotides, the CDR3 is TGCGCCAGCAGCCAAGCCACTAGTCCTGGCACCGGGGAGCTGTTTTTT. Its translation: CASSQATSPGTGELFF.

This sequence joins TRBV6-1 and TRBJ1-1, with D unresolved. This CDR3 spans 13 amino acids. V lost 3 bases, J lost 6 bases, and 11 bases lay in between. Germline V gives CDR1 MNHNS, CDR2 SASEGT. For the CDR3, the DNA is TGTGCCAGCAGTGAGACTCCGAGCGCTGAAGCTTTCTTT. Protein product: CASSETPSAEAFF.

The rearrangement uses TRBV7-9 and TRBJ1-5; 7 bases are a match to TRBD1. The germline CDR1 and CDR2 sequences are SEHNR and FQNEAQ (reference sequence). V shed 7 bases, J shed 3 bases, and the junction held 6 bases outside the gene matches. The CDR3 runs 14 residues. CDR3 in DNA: TGTGCCAGCACCATGGGACAGCCCAATCAGCCCCAGCATTTT. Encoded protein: CASTMGQPNQPQHF.

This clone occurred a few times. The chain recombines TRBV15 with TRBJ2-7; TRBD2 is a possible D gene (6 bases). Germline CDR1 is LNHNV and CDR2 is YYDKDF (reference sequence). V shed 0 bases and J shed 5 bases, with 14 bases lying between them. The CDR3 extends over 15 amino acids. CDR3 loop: CATSRDRLEGNEQYF. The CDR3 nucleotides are TGTGCCACCAGCAGAGATAGATTGGAGGGAAACGAGCAGTACTTC.

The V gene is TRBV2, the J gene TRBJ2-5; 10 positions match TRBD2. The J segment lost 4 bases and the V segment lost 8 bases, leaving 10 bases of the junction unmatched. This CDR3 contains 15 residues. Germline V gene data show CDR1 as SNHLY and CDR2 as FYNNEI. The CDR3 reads CASQGTSGVPETQYF. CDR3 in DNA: TGTGCCAGCCAAGGCACTAGCGGGGTCCCAGAGACCCAGTACTTC.

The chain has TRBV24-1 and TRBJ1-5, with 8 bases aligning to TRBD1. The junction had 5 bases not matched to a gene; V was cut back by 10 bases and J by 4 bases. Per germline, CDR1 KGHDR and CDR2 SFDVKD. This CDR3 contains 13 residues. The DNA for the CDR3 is TGTGCCACTTCGGACAGGGAGAATCAGCCCCAGCATTTT. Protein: CATSDRENQPQHF.

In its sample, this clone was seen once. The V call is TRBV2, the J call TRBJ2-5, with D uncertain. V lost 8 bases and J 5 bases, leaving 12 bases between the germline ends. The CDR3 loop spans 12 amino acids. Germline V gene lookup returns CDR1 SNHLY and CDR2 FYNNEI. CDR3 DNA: TGTGCCAGCGTGCCCTTCAGGGAGACCCAGTACTTC. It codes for CASVPFRETQYF.

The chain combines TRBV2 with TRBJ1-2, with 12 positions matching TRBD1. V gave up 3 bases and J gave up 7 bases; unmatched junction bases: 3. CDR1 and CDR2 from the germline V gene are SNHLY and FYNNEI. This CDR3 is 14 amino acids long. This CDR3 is CASSEGQGASGYTF. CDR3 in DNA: TGTGCCAGCAGTGAGGGACAGGGGGCGAGTGGCTACACCTTC. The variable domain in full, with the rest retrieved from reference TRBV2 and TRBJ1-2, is EPEVTQTPSHQVTQMGQEVILRCVPISNHLYFYWYRQILGQKVEFLVSFYNNEISEKSEIFDDQFSVERPDGSNFTLKIRSTKLEDSAMYFCASSEGQGASGYTFGSGTRLTVV.

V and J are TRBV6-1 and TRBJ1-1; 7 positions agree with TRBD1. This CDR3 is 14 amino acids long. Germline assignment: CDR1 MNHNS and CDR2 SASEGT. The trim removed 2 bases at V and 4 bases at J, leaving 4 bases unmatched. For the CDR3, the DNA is TGTGCCAGCAGTGAATCCCAGGGGGTCACTGAAGCTTTCTTT. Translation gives CASSESQGVTEAFF.

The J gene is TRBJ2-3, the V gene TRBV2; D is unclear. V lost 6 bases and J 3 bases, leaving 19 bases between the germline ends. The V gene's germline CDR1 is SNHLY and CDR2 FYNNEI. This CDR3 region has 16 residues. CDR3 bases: TGTGCCAGCAGCCCCCAACTGACGGGTGCTACAGATACGCAGTATTTT. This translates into CASSPQLTGATDTQYF.

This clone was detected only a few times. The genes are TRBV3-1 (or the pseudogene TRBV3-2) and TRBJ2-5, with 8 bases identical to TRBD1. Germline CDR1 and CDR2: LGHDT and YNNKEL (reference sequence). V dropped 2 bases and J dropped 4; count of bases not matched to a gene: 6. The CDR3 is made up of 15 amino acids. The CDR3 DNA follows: TGTGCCAGCAGCCAACAGACAGGGGTTGGAGAGACCCAGTACTTC. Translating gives CASSQQTGVGETQYF.

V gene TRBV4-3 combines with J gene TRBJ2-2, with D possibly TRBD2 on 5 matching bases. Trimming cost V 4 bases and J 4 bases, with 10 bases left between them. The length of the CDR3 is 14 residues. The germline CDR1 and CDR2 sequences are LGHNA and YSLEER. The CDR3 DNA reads TGCGCCAGCAGCCCGGAGGCGAGCACCGGGGAGCTGTTTTTT. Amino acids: CASSPEASTGELFF.

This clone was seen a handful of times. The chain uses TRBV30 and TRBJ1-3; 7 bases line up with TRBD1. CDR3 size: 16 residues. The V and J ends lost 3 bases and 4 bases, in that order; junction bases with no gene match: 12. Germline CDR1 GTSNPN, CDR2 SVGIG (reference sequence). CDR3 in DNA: TGTGCCTGGAGGGAGATGACAGGGCGGGCAGGAAACACCATATATTTT. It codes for CAWREMTGRAGNTIYF.

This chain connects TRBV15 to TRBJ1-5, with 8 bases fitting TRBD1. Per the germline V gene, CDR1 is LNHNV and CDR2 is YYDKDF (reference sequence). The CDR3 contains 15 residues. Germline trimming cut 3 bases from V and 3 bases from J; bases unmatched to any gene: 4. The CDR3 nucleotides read TGTGCCACCAGCAGCGACAGGGGCATCAATCAGCCCCAGCATTTT. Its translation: CATSSDRGINQPQHF.

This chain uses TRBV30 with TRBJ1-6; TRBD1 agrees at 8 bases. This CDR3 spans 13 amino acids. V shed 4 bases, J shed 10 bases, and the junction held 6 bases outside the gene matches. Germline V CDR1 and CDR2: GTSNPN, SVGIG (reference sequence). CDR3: CAWTGQGGSPLHF. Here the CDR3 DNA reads TGTGCCTGGACCGGACAGGGTGGATCACCCCTCCACTTT.